Given below is one TCR beta chain in context. Its antigen is currently unknown. The germline V gene has CDR1 SNHLY and CDR2 FYNNEI. The length of the CDR3 is 12 residues. Trimming cost V 7 bases and J 6 bases, with 11 bases left between them. This entry is derived from a study of PD-1 blockade in classical Hodgkin lymphoma. General study findings and limits: Nivolumab initiated under 1 year post-ASCT led to patient exclusion. Newly diagnosed patients and complete responders had comparable diversity at baseline. Possible causes of repertoire differences, disease activity or prior therapy, remain undefined.

Brentuximab vedotin exposure varied, and every patient relapsed after autologous stem cell transplantation. Classification of best responses gave complete response, partial response or progressive disease. Sequencing used immunoSEQ multiplex PCR; TCRdb keeps in-frame clones, though not all of them. The sample includes roughly 97,000 clones, 80% to 85% seen only once; the top ten take 12%. This clonotype was obtained from a human donor with classical Hodgkin lymphoma. The source material was peripheral blood mononuclear cells (PBMCs), sampled at baseline. The chain combines TRBV2 with TRBJ2-3; D is possibly TRBD2 (5 bases). As DNA, the CDR3 is TGTGCCAGCATGGAGGCTTGGGATACGCAGTATTTT. Its translation: CASMEAWDTQYF.